These T cell receptor beta chains were read from a single sample in a study of blood T cell repertoires in COVID-19. Using immunoSEQ multiplex PCR, the repertoire was profiled, and TCRdb retains in-frame clones only, with some absent. The sample records some 260,000 clones, about 86% being singletons. Material for sequencing was PBMCs or T cells enriched from blood (not recorded which). The receptors originated from a man in his thirties or forties with acute COVID-19. Each CDR3 is given with its conserved first and last residue. The order of the fields is clone size, V gene, J gene, D gene, CDR3 DNA, CDR3 protein. A D gene is named only where the DNA matches it firmly. Not every row has a clone size; where given, it reads once, few, many or a size class.

-	TRBV18	TRBJ2-1	TRBD2	TGTGCCAGCTCTCCAGAGAGGGGACCTCGAAGCCGGTGGGCTAGCGGGAGTAGCTACAATGAGCAGTTCTTC	CASSPERGPRSRWASGSSYNEQFF
-	TRBV6-2/TRBV6-3	TRBJ2-1	TRBD2	TGTGCCAGCAGTTACTTTTGGCGGGAGTCGGGGAATGAGCAGTTCTTC	CASSYFWRESGNEQFF
-	TRBV13	TRBJ2-1	-	TGTGCCAGCAGCTTAGGCGCCGTCGGGAATGAGCAGTTCTTC	CASSLGAVGNEQFF
-	TRBV28	TRBJ1-6	-	TGTGCCAGCGCTCAAGGCGGGATCTCCTATAATTCACCCCTCCACTTT	CASAQGGISYNSPLHF
-	TRBV21-1	TRBJ1-1	-	TGTGCCAGCAGCACCCAAGGGGAAAGGACGACAGGGACGAACACTGAAGCTTTCTTT	CASSTQGERTTGTNTEAFF
-	TRBV11-2	TRBJ2-3	-	TGTGCCAGCAGCTTAGATCAACTGAATACGCAGTATTTT	CASSLDQLNTQYF
-	TRBV6-5	TRBJ2-2	TRBD1	TGTGCCAGCAGTTGGATCCGGGACAGACGCACCGGGGAGCTGTTTTTT	CASSWIRDRRTGELFF
-	TRBV5-1	TRBJ1-1	-	TGCGCCAGCAGCTTGACGGTGAACACTGAAGCTTTCTTT	CASSLTVNTEAFF
-	TRBV5-1	TRBJ2-5	TRBD1	TGCGCCAGCAGCCGGACCCAGGGGGCGCGAGAGACCCAGTACTTC	CASSRTQGARETQYF
-	TRBV6-1	TRBJ1-1	-	TGTGCCAGCAGGCCGATCAGCGACACTGAAGCTTTCTTT	CASRPISDTEAFF
-	TRBV4-3	TRBJ2-3	-	TGCGCCAGCAGCCAAGCCCCGACCTCCCCCGGGGGTACGCAGTATTTT	CASSQAPTSPGGTQYF
-	TRBV5-1	TRBJ1-4	-	TGCGCCAGCAGCTTGGAAACAGCTAATGAAAAACTGTTTTTT	CASSLETANEKLFF
-	TRBV11-2	TRBJ1-2	-	TGTGCCAGCAGCTTAGACGGTCACTTCTATGGCTACACCTTC	CASSLDGHFYGYTF
-	TRBV18	TRBJ1-1	-	TGTGCCAGCTCACCCCCACCACCTGGAGACACTGAAGCTTTCTTT	CASSPPPPGDTEAFF
once	TRBV5-1	TRBJ2-5	-	TGTGCCAGCTTTGAGGGTCCGGGCAGGGAGACCCAGTACTTC	CASFEGPGRETQYF
-	TRBV7-6	TRBJ2-5	TRBD2	TGTGCCAGCAGCTTAGGGGCGGCGGGAGGTCCAGAGACCCAGTACTTC	CASSLGAAGGPETQYF
-	TRBV29-1	TRBJ1-2	-	TGCAGCGTTCTCGGCTCAGGGGCGGATGGCTACACCTTC	CSVLGSGADGYTF
few	TRBV6-5	TRBJ1-1	-	TGTGCCAGCAGCCCCCACCGGGGGAACACTGAAGCTTTCTTT	CASSPHRGNTEAFF
-	TRBV28	TRBJ1-4	-	TGTGCCAGCAGTCCCTCGGGGGGGGCTCGTGAAAAACTGTTTTTT	CASSPSGGAREKLFF
-	TRBV7-2	TRBJ1-1	-	TGTGCCAGCAGCACGATGGGAGGTGAAGCTTTCTTT	CASSTMGGEAFF
-	TRBV7-6	TRBJ2-1	-	TGTGCCAGCAGCTTAGGGAGGGATCGGAGTGAGCAGTTCTTC	CASSLGRDRSEQFF
few	TRBV19	TRBJ1-1	-	TGTGCCAGTAGTATATTCCATAACACTGAAGCTTTCTTT	CASSIFHNTEAFF
-	TRBV24-1	TRBJ1-6	-	TGTGCCACCAGTGATAACGCAGGGAATTCACCCCTCCACTTT	CATSDNAGNSPLHF
few	TRBV24-1	TRBJ1-2	TRBD1	TGTGCCACCAGTGATCCGGGACAGGGGGCTGACGGCTACACCTTC	CATSDPGQGADGYTF
-	TRBV16	TRBJ1-5	-	TGTGCCAGCAGTCCAACTCGCCTCAATCAGCCCCAGCATTTT	CASSPTRLNQPQHF
-	TRBV24-1	TRBJ2-3	-	TGTGCCAGTCGGACAGCTAGCACAGATACGCAGTATTTT	CASRTASTDTQYF
-	TRBV5-1	TRBJ2-5	-	TGTGCCAGCAGCTTGCCCGCGACTAGTGCTAAGGAGACCCAGTACTTC	CASSLPATSAKETQYF
once	TRBV18	TRBJ2-3	-	TGTGCCAGCTCACCAAGGGAGACAGATACGCAGTATTTT	CASSPRETDTQYF
-	TRBV5-5	TRBJ1-3	TRBD1	TGTGCCAGCGACAGGGGGAACACCATATATTTT	CASDRGNTIYF
-	TRBV7-3	TRBJ1-1	-	TGTGCCAGCAGCTTAAGGAGGGACGCGGGAAACACTGAAGCTTTCTTT	CASSLRRDAGNTEAFF
-	TRBV19	TRBJ2-1	TRBD2	TGTGCCAGTAGTCGCGGGGGGAGCTCCTACAATGAGCAGTTCTTC	CASSRGGSSYNEQFF
-	TRBV9	TRBJ2-5	-	TGTGCCAGCAGCGCCACGGAGGGTAGTCGGGAGACCCAGTACTTC	CASSATEGSRETQYF
-	TRBV12-3/TRBV12-4	TRBJ2-5	-	TGTGCCAGTGGGGGGCAAGAGACCCAGTACTTC	CASGGQETQYF
-	TRBV3-1/TRBV3-2	TRBJ2-1	-	TGTGCCAGCAGCAAATTAGCATCTGAGCAGTTCTTC	CASSKLASEQFF
-	TRBV4-3	TRBJ1-2	-	TGCGCCAGCAGCCAAGATCACAGAAACAACTATGGCTACACCTTC	CASSQDHRNNYGYTF
-	TRBV7-6	TRBJ2-2	-	TGTGCCAGCAGCCCCGTCGAAGTTAGCACCGGGGAGCTGTTTTTT	CASSPVEVSTGELFF
once	TRBV18	TRBJ1-2	-	TGTGCCAGCTCACCAAAAAGCGGGTATGGCTACACCTTC	CASSPKSGYGYTF
once	TRBV7-9	TRBJ2-5	TRBD2	TGTGCCAGCAGCTTAATAGCGGGAAAAGAGACCCAGTACTTC	CASSLIAGKETQYF
-	TRBV5-1	TRBJ1-2	-	TGTGCCAGCAGCTTAGGGACAAGTGGACGTGGCTACACCTTC	CASSLGTSGRGYTF
once	TRBV4-1	TRBJ1-5	-	TGCGCCAGCAGCCAAGAGGGGGCAGTTAGCAATCAGCCCCAGCATTTT	CASSQEGAVSNQPQHF
-	TRBV5-1	TRBJ2-1	TRBD2	TGCGCCAGCAGCCCGGGAGGGGAAACCCCCAATGAGCAGTTCTTC	CASSPGGETPNEQFF
-	TRBV7-8	TRBJ1-1	-	TGTGCCAGCAGCCTGCTTGTCGGACAGCCGAACACTGAAGCTTTCTTT	CASSLLVGQPNTEAFF
-	TRBV5-1	TRBJ2-2	TRBD1	TGCGCCAGCAGCCACCGTAGCTCGACAGGGACCGGGGAGCTGTTTTTT	CASSHRSSTGTGELFF
-	TRBV11-2	TRBJ2-1	TRBD2	TGTGCCAGCAGCTATGGGCTAGCGGGGGGGGACAATGAGCAGTTCTTC	CASSYGLAGGDNEQFF
-	TRBV11-3	TRBJ1-1	TRBD1	TGTGCCAGCAGCCCGGACAGGGCAAACACTGAAGCTTTCTTT	CASSPDRANTEAFF
-	TRBV6-1	TRBJ1-2	TRBD1	TGTGCCAGCAGTGAAGGAGGGACAGGTGCCACGAGTGGCTACACCTTC	CASSEGGTGATSGYTF
-	TRBV6-2/TRBV6-3	TRBJ1-5	TRBD1	TGTGCCAGCAGTTACCGAATAGGGACAGGGGGGAAGCAGCCCCAGCATTTT	CASSYRIGTGGKQPQHF
-	TRBV9	TRBJ2-3	-	TGTGCCAGCAGCAAAGCTAGAAGCACAGATACGCAGTATTTT	CASSKARSTDTQYF
-	TRBV2	TRBJ2-1	-	TGTGCCAGCAGCGACTCCTCTAGAATTACACAGTTCTTC	CASSDSSRITQFF
-	TRBV10-3	TRBJ2-3	-	TGTGCCATCAGTGATGCCATTATGAGCGCAGATACGCAGTATTTT	CAISDAIMSADTQYF